One sample yielded the 18 T cell receptor beta chains listed below, sequenced in a study of blood T cell repertoires in COVID-19. Repertoires were generated with immunoSEQ multiplex PCR, while TCRdb's copy carries only in-frame clones and drops some. The top ten clones hold about 6.5% of a sample with 160,000 or so clones, roughly 77% of them seen once. Sequencing was performed on peripheral blood. The receptors shown here come from a man in his 70s with active or convalescent COVID-19.

This chain links TRBV6-2 or TRBV6-3 with TRBJ2-5; perhaps TRBD2 as D (6 bases). This CDR3 is 21 amino acids long. The germline CDR1 and CDR2 sequences are MNHEY and SVGEGT. With 0 bases removed from V and 2 bases from J, the gap between germline ends came to 28 bases. CDR3 region: CASSYSKGPNIRRRVQETQYF. The CDR3 DNA is TGTGCCAGCAGTTACTCGAAAGGACCTAACATCCGCAGGAGGGTACAAGAGACCCAGTACTTC.

This chain connects TRBV19 to TRBJ1-4, with a possible D match to TRBD1 (6 bases). The V and J ends lost 4 bases and 8 bases respectively, with 14 bases between them. Germline CDR1 and CDR2: LNHDA and SQIVND (reference sequence). The CDR3 length is 14 residues. The CDR3 loop reads CASSTPGQMEKLFF. DNA for the CDR3: TGTGCCAGTAGTACCCCGGGACAAATGGAAAAACTGTTTTTT.

The V call is TRBV2, the J call TRBJ1-2, with 9 bases aligning to TRBD1. Germline loops: CDR1 SNHLY, CDR2 FYNNEI. This CDR3 region has 14 residues. V was clipped by 4 bases and J by 8 bases; unmatched bases: 8. The CDR3 reads CASSARTGAEGYTF. In nucleotides, the CDR3 is TGTGCCAGCAGTGCCCGGACAGGGGCTGAGGGCTACACCTTC.

CDR3 coding DNA: TGTGCCATCAGTGAGGGGATTACAGGGGCCAACTATGGCTACACCTTC. This sequence encodes CAISEGITGANYGYTF. The V and J genes are TRBV10-3 and TRBJ1-2, with TRBD1 matching over 7 bases. CDR1 and CDR2 (germline): ENHRY, SYGVKD. This CDR3 region has 16 residues. The ends lost 2 bases at V and 2 bases at J; junction bases unmatched: 8.

This chain uses TRBV24-1 with TRBJ2-6; 7 bases line up with TRBD1. From germline, CDR1 is KGHDR and CDR2 SFDVKD. The CDR3 spans 20 residues. V trimming: 4 bases; J trimming: 4 bases; junction bases outside the gene matches: 18. The CDR3, as DNA: TGTGCCACCAGTGAATTCTACCCACGACAGGGAGATTCAGGGGCCAACGTCCTGACTTTC. Protein sequence: CATSEFYPRQGDSGANVLTF.

This rearrangement joins TRBV5-1 to TRBJ2-7, with D perhaps matching TRBD2 (5 bases). V gave up 0 bases and J gave up 6 bases, with 13 bases separating them. CDR3 length equals 14 residues. Looked up from germline, CDR1 is SGHRS and CDR2 is YFSETQ. CDR3 coding DNA: TGCGCCAGCAGCTTGGACAGTCTAAGCGGCGAGCAGTACTTC. Residues: CASSLDSLSGEQYF.

The chain recombines TRBV7-9 with TRBJ2-1; TRBD1 matches at 9 bases. This CDR3 region has 17 residues. The V gene's germline CDR1 is SEHNR and CDR2 FQNEAQ (reference sequence). Germline trimming cut 3 bases from V and 3 bases from J; bases unmatched to any gene: 9. The CDR3 nucleotides are TGTGCCAGCAGCTTGGCCATCGGGACAGGGTACTACAATGAGCAGTTCTTC. Its protein product is CASSLAIGTGYYNEQFF.

Here the CDR3 reads CASSHRPGVGADTQYF. CDR3 nucleotide sequence: TGTGCCAGCAGCCACCGCCCGGGAGTCGGCGCAGATACGCAGTATTTT. The chain combines TRBV7-9 with TRBJ2-3; the D gene is possibly TRBD2 (6 bases). The CDR3 runs to 16 residues. Trimming left V 5 bases short and J 4 bases short, with 19 bases between. Germline V gene lookup returns CDR1 SEHNR and CDR2 FQNEAQ (reference sequence).

The chain couples TRBV19 to TRBJ1-6, with D perhaps TRBD1 (6 bases). The CDR3 covers 17 residues. Germline V lookup: CDR1 LNHDA, CDR2 SQIVND (reference sequence). V was clipped by 5 bases and J by 3 bases, with 17 bases between them. The CDR3 DNA reads as TGTGCCAGTAGTCCCCGTATGACACAGGGCTATAATTCACCCCTCCACTTT. It codes for CASSPRMTQGYNSPLHF.

This chain's CDR3 is CASSFGAMNTEAFF. CDR3 in DNA: TGTGCCAGCAGCTTTGGGGCGATGAACACTGAAGCTTTCTTT. The rearrangement joins TRBV5-6 to TRBJ1-1; a possible D gene is TRBD1 (5 bases). The CDR3 runs 14 residues. Germline CDR1 SGHDT, CDR2 YYEEEE. The V and J ends lost 2 bases and 0 bases respectively, with 8 bases between them.

J is TRBJ2-6 and V is TRBV5-1; the match to TRBD2 covers 11 bases. The V gene's germline CDR1 is SGHRS and CDR2 YFSETQ. This CDR3 region has 21 residues. V lost 4 bases, J lost 0 bases, and 15 bases stayed unmatched. The CDR3 nucleotides are TGCGCCAGCAGCCCATACCCTCCTCTAGCGGGAGGCCACTCTGGGGCCAACGTCCTGACTTTC. Translating gives CASSPYPPLAGGHSGANVLTF.

The chain recombines TRBV3-1 (or the pseudogene TRBV3-2) with TRBJ1-2; a possible D gene is TRBD1 (5 bases). This CDR3 comprises 14 residues. Germline CDR1 reads LGHDT; CDR2 reads YNNKEL (reference sequence). V gave up 4 bases and J gave up 2 bases, with 11 bases separating them. The CDR3 spells CASSLGRGNYGYTF. CDR3 DNA: TGTGCCAGCAGCCTGGGACGGGGGAACTATGGCTACACCTTC.

V is TRBV5-4 and J is TRBJ1-1; maybe TRBD1 (6 bases). CDR3 length: 16 amino acids. The ends were cut back, 5 bases at V and 2 bases at J, with 19 bases in the middle. Germline V lookup: CDR1 SGHNT, CDR2 YYREEE (reference sequence). CDR3 bases: TGTGCCAGCAGTGGGAAGGAAAGAGGGGGTAACACTGAAGCTTTCTTT. Encoded protein: CASSGKERGGNTEAFF.

The chain links TRBV20-1 to TRBJ2-5; possible D gene TRBD1, 6 bases. Germline-derived CDR1 and CDR2 are DFQATT and SNEGSKA (reference sequence). The CDR3 length is 14 residues. V was cut by 3 bases and J by 4 bases, with 15 bases left in between. The DNA for the CDR3 is TGCAGTGCTAGTGCCCCAGGGGATCGAGAGACCCAGTACTTC. Protein sequence: CSASAPGDRETQYF.

The CDR3 nucleotides read TGCGCCAGCAGCTTGGTTGTGGGAGCAACGGAAGCTTTCTTT. Encoded protein: CASSLVVGATEAFF. The rearrangement joins TRBV5-1 to TRBJ1-1; D is undetermined. Germline values: CDR1 SGHRS, CDR2 YFSETQ. V lost 0 bases to trimming and J lost 8 bases, with 14 bases between them. The CDR3 is 14 amino acids.

The chain joins TRBV5-1 to TRBJ2-5, with 10 bases aligning to TRBD1. V was clipped by 3 bases and J by 3 bases; unmatched bases: 5. Germline-derived CDR1 and CDR2 are SGHRS and YFSETQ. The CDR3 has 15 amino acids. CDR3 in amino acids: CASSSTGTGEETQYF. CDR3 bases: TGCGCCAGCAGCTCGACCGGGACAGGGGAAGAGACCCAGTACTTC.

This clone was seen a few times. V and J are TRBV3-1 (or the pseudogene TRBV3-2) and TRBJ1-1; TRBD1 is a possible D gene (5 bases). The CDR3 loop spans 17 amino acids. The germline V and J ends were trimmed by 1 base and 1 base, with 16 bases remaining between them. The germline V gene encodes CDR1 LGHDT and CDR2 YNNKEL (reference sequence). CDR3 in DNA: TGTGCCAGCAGCCAAGGTCAGAACGGGGGGACGAACACTGAAGCTTTCTTT. This codes for CASSQGQNGGTNTEAFF.

The rearrangement links TRBV5-8 to TRBJ1-2; tentatively, D is TRBD1 (6 bases). V was clipped by 3 bases and J by 4 bases, with 10 bases between them. Germline CDR1 and CDR2: SGHTS and YDEGEE. The length of the CDR3 is 13 residues. CDR3 DNA: TGTGCCAGCAGCTGGGACATCGGCTATGGCTACACCTTC. It is translated as CASSWDIGYGYTF.